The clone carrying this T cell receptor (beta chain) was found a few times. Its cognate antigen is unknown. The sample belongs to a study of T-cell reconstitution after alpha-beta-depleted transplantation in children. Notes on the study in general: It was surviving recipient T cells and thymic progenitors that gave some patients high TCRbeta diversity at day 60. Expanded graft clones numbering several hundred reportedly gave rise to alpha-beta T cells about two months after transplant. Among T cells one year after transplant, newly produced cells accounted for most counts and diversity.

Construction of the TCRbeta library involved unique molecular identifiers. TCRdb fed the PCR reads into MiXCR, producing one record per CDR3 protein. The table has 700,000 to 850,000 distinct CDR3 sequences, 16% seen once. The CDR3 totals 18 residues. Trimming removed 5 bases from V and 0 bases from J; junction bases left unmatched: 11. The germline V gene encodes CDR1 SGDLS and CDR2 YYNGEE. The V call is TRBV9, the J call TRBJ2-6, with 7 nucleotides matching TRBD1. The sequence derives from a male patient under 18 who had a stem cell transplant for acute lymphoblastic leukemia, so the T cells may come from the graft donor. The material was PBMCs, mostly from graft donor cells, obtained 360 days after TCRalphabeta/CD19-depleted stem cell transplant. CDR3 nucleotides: TGTGCCAGCAGGGTCCGACCGGGACAGCGCTCTGGGGCCAACGTCCTGACTTTC. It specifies CASRVRPGQRSGANVLTF.